This T cell receptor (beta chain) comes out of a study of shared clonotypes between healthy human individuals. Study-level results: The rarefaction results pointed to incomplete sorted-subset sequencing despite large depth. How much donors shared clonotypes was expected to be affected by sequencing depth.

As regards this clone: Its antigen is still unknown.

Adult donors, all healthy and HIV-negative, had no recent acute infections or vaccinations. Investigators divided CD4+ cells into CD45RA+ naive and CD45RA-negative memory subsets. Generated by immunoSEQ multiplex PCR, the TCRdb table keeps only in-frame clones and is missing some. The sample includes over 850,000 clones, more than 75% of them seen just once. This TCR was recovered from a man aged 18 to 30 in good health. Some clones in this sample may be carry-over from other donors' samples. Sequenced material: memory CD4+ T cells from PBMCs. The subset denotes: CD45RA-negative fraction.

The CDR3 DNA is TGTGCCAGCAGCAAAGAGGGAGTATCCTACAATGAGCAGTTCTTC. This encodes CASSKEGVSYNEQFF. The V and J genes are TRBV9 and TRBJ2-1, with a weak D call TRBD2 (5 bases). The CDR3 has 15 amino acids. The V gene's germline CDR1 is SGDLS and CDR2 YYNGEE. Deletions cut 4 bases from V and 1 base from J, with 12 bases between.